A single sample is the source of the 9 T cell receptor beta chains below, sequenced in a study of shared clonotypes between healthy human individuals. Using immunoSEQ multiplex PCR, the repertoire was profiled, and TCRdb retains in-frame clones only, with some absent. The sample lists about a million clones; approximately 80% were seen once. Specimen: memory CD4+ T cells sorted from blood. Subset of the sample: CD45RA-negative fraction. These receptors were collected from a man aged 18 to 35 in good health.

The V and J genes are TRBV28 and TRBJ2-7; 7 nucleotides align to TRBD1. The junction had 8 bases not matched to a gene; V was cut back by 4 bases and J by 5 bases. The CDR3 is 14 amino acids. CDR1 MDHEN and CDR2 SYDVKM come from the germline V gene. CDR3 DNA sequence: TGTGCCAGCAGTTCCGCAGACAGGGTCCACGAGCAGTACTTC. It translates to CASSSADRVHEQYF.

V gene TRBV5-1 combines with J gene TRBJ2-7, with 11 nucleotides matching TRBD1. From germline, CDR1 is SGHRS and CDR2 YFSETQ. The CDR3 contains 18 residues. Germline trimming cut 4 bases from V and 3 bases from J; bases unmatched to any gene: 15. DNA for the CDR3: TGCGCCAGCAGCGTGCTCGCCGGGACAGGGGGAATGGGCTACGAGCAGTACTTC. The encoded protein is CASSVLAGTGGMGYEQYF.

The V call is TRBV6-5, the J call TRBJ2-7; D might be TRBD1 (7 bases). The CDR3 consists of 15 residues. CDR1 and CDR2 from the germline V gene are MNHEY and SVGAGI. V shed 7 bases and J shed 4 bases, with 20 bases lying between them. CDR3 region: CASNRGTVRGYEQYF. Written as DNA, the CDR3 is TGTGCCAGCAACCGGGGGACAGTACGAGGATACGAGCAGTACTTC.

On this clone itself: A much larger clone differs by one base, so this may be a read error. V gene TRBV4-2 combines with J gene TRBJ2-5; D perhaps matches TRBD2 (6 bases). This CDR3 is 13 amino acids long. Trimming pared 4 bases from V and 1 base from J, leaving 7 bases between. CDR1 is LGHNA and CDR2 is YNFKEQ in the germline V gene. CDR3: CASSPGLQETQYF. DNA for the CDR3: TGTGCCAGCAGCCCGGGACTCCAAGAGACCCAGTACTTC.

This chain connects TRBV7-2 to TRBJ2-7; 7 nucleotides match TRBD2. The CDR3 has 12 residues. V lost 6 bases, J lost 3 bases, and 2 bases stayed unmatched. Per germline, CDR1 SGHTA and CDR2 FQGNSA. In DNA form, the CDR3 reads TGTGCCAGCAGTCGGGACTACTACGAGCAGTACTTC. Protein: CASSRDYYEQYF.

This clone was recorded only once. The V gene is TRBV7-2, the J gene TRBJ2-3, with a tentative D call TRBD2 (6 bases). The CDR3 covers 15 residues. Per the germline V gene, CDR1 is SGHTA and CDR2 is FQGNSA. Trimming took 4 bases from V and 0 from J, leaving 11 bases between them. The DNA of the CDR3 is TGTGCCAGCAGCTCCATGGGGGGTAGCACAGATACGCAGTATTTT. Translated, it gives CASSSMGGSTDTQYF.

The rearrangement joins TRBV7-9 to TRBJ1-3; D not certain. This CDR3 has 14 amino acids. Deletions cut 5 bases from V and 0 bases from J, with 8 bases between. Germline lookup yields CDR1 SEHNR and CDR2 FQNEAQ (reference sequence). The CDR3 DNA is TGTGCCAGCAGCACTATAAACTCTGGAAACACCATATATTTT. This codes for CASSTINSGNTIYF.

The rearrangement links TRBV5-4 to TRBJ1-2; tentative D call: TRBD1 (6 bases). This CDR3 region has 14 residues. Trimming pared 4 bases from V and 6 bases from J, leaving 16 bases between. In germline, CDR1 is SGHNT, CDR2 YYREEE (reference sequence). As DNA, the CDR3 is TGTGCCAGCAGCACAAGAAACAGGGAGGATGGCTACACCTTC. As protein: CASSTRNREDGYTF.

CDR3 region: CSALSAGEQFF. For the CDR3, the DNA is TGCAGTGCCCTCTCGGCTGGTGAGCAGTTCTTC. J is TRBJ2-1 and V is TRBV20-1; D unclear. V gave up 6 bases and J gave up 9 bases, with 12 bases separating them. The CDR3 loop spans 11 amino acids. Germline-derived CDR1 and CDR2 are DFQATT and SNEGSKA (reference sequence).